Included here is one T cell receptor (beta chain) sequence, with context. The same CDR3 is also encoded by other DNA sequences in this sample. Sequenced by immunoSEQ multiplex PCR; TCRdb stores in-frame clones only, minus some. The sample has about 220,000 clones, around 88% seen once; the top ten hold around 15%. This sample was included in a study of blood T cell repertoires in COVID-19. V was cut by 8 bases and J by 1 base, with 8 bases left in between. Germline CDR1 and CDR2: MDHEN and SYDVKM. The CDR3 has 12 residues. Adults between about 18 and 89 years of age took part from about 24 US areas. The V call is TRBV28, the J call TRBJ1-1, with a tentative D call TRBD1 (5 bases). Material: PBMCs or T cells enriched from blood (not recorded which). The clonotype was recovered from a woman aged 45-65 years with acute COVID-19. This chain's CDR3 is CASSDRNTEAFF. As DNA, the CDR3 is TGTGCCAGCTCTGACAGGAACACTGAAGCTTTCTTT.